The clone carrying this T cell receptor beta chain occurred many times. Its antigen is unknown. The source of the sample is a study of T-cell memory formation after mild COVID-19. Findings and caveats of the study: In pre-infection memory, a portion of responding clones appeared, which suggested that cross-reactive memory joined.

Losses at the gene ends were 3 bases for V and 4 bases for J; bases not matched to a gene: 5. Per the germline V gene, CDR1 is SEHNR and CDR2 is FQNEAQ (reference sequence). The CDR3 contains 15 residues. TCRdb ran MiXCR on the 5' RACE reads and lists one entry per CDR3 protein. The data show 200,000 to 250,000 distinct CDR3 sequences, with more than 8% seen just once and 20% to 25% held by the top ten. The chain joins TRBV7-9 to TRBJ2-3; 9 bases align to TRBD1. Material: PBMCs or a T cell subset sorted from them (not recorded which). The clonotype was recovered from a man younger than 35 who had mild COVID-19 (a few samples of this study predate the infection). Cell type and time point are not known. CDR3 in DNA: TGTGCCAGCAGCTTTCGACAGGGGGGTCCAGATACGCAGTATTTT. Protein: CASSFRQGGPDTQYF.